What follows describes a single T cell receptor (beta chain). Its matching antigen is unknown. The protocol was immunoSEQ multiplex PCR, while the TCRdb copy is restricted to in-frame clones and leaves out a portion. Among tens of thousands of clones listed, around 90% were seen once. Trimming removed 2 bases at V and 4 bases at J, with 9 bases between. This CDR3 region has 14 residues. CDR1 KGHSH and CDR2 LQKENI come from the germline V gene. This entry belongs to a study of T cells in tuberculosis. The study's findings and limits: GMM-specific TCRs were nearer to active tuberculosis alpha repertoires, suggesting expansion. Using the GMM-specific repertoire gave approximately 89% accuracy versus 60% to 70% with motifs.

The TCR sequence derives from a donor aged 10-29 years with latent tuberculosis or without tuberculosis infection. Some clones in this sample may be carry-over from other donors' samples. This chain connects TRBV18 to TRBJ1-5; D not certain. Sample: PBMCs. The CDR3 is CASSPYSLNQPQHF. CDR3 bases: TGTGCCAGCTCACCATATTCCCTTAATCAGCCCCAGCATTTT.